This T cell receptor beta chain was documented in a study of regulatory T cells in long-lasting Graves disease. The authors built TCR beta libraries using iRepertoire HTBI primers and Arm-PCR of CDR3 regions. Each CDR3 protein gets one entry after TCRdb re-called the multiplex PCR reads with MiXCR. The sample comprises 370,000 or so distinct CDR3 sequences, about 17% of which are singletons, and around 20% rests with the top ten. The time point denotes: newly diagnosed GD, antithyroid drugs for less than 3 months. From PBMCs, RNA was extracted and then used to make the TCR library. In each case, Graves' disease was diagnosed per American Thyroid Association guidelines. The sample holds a few counts of this clonotype. The target antigen is unknown. The germline CDR1 and CDR2 sequences are SGHRS and YFSETQ. CDR3 size: 18 residues. Trimming removed 0 bases from V and 0 bases from J, with 15 bases in between.

Regarding the study as a whole: Fewer public clonotypes were shared by new patients (approximately 970) than by persistent patients (2,741).

This same sample was also taken into another study, of T cells in Graves' hyperthyroidism and ophthalmopathy. In that study: Primed by the HTBI set, a first-round RT-PCR was run on the TCR CDR3. The majority of expanded thyroid clonotypes above 0.001 also appeared in blood.

Sequenced material: peripheral blood mononuclear cells (PBMCs), taken at new diagnosis, from a patient treated with antithyroid drugs. The receptor was derived from a woman aged 18 to 35 with Graves disease. The chain recombines TRBV5-1 with TRBJ1-4; D is undetermined. CDR3 DNA sequence: TGCGCCAGCAGCTTGGCTTCGGACGGACGGGCAACTAATGAAAAACTGTTTTTT. It translates to CASSLASDGRATNEKLFF.